These 20 T cell receptor beta chains came from one sample sequenced in a study of T cells in Graves' hyperthyroidism and ophthalmopathy. What was amplified from RNA transcripts were TCR beta CDR3 regions. In the first-round RT-PCR of the TCR CDR3, the HTBI primer set was used. Via MiXCR, TCRdb re-called the multiplex PCR reads, giving one row per CDR3 protein. The profile shows about 510,000 distinct CDR3 sequences, about 45% of them singletons. The sample comprised peripheral blood or thyroid tissue (not recorded which). These receptors originate from an adult woman with Graves' disease, either hyperthyroidism or ophthalmopathy (not recorded which).

The chain links TRBV6-1 to TRBJ2-7, with D perhaps being TRBD1 or TRBD2 (6 bases each). The germline V gene has CDR1 MNHNS and CDR2 SASEGT. The CDR3 has 15 amino acids. V dropped 2 bases and J dropped 0 bases, with 11 bases sitting between them. CDR3 protein: CASSERGDNSYEQYF. Written as DNA, the CDR3 is TGTGCCAGCAGTGAAAGGGGGGACAACTCCTACGAGCAGTACTTC.

At least ten counts were recorded for this clonotype. The chain is built from TRBV5-1 and TRBJ1-1; D is undetermined. The V end lost 3 bases, the J end lost 6 bases, and 12 bases lay between the germline ends. The germline gives CDR1 SGHRS, CDR2 YFSETQ. This CDR3 spans 13 amino acids. CDR3 in amino acids: CASSSGSFPEAFF. The DNA for the CDR3 is TGCGCCAGCAGCTCAGGATCCTTCCCTGAAGCTTTCTTT.

The CDR3 DNA reads as TGTGCCAGCAGCCACCGGGACAGGAACAGTCAGCCCCAGCATTTT. Translating it yields CASSHRDRNSQPQHF. The chain employs TRBV7-9 and TRBJ1-5; 8 positions match TRBD1. The CDR3 consists of 15 residues. Germline-derived CDR1 and CDR2 are SEHNR and FQNEAQ (reference sequence). V shed 5 bases, J shed 6 bases, and the junction held 9 bases outside the gene matches. Based on the CDR3 plus reference TRBV7-9 and TRBJ1-5, the full variable domain is DTGVSQNPRHKITKRGQNVTFRCDPISEHNRLYWYRQTLGQGPEFLTYFQNEAQLEKSRLLSDRFSAERPKGSFSTLEIQRTEQGDSAMYLCASSHRDRNSQPQHFGDGTRLSIL.

This clonotype came up many times. CDR3 sequence (DNA): TGCAGTGCTCCGAGGCCCAGGGTGACTACTGAAGCTTTCTTT. Translation: CSAPRPRVTTEAFF. The genes are TRBV20-1 and TRBJ1-1; perhaps TRBD1 as D (5 bases). Germline CDR1 and CDR2: DFQATT and SNEGSKA (reference sequence). The germline V and J ends were trimmed by 5 bases and 5 bases, with 18 bases remaining between them. The CDR3 spans 14 residues.

The V and J genes are TRBV14 and TRBJ1-2; D may be TRBD1 (5 bases). CDR1 SGHDN and CDR2 FVKESK come from the germline V gene. This CDR3 has 13 amino acids. With 1 base removed from V and 7 bases from J, the gap between germline ends came to 10 bases. For the CDR3, the DNA is TGTGCCAGCAGCCAAGTTTTGGGGGTTGGCTACACCTTC. It translates to CASSQVLGVGYTF.

This sequence joins TRBV7-6 and TRBJ2-7, with 9 bases lining up with TRBD2. From germline, CDR1 is SGHVS and CDR2 FNYEAQ. CDR3 length: 14 amino acids. V was clipped by 1 base and J by 7 bases; unmatched bases: 5. The CDR3 reads CASSLGGRAAEQYF. The CDR3 bases are TGTGCCAGCAGCTTAGGCGGGAGGGCCGCGGAGCAGTACTTC.

This clonotype was seen a few times. It may be a read error: a sequence one base away is much more abundant. V is TRBV20-1 and J is TRBJ1-6; D is unclear. CDR3 length: 14 amino acids. V was clipped by 2 bases and J by 7 bases, with 12 bases between them. Germline lookup yields CDR1 DFQATT and CDR2 SNEGSKA (reference sequence). CDR3 nucleotide sequence: TGCAGTGCTAGACCGGACGGGCGAAATTCACCCCTCCACTTT. Translating it yields CSARPDGRNSPLHF.

This clonotype was detected many times. The rearrangement joins TRBV29-1 to TRBJ1-1; 9 bases fit TRBD1. V dropped 4 bases and J dropped 1; count of bases not matched to a gene: 1. CDR3 size: 13 residues. Looked up from germline, CDR1 is SQVTM and CDR2 is ANQGSEA. CDR3: CSVGTGANTEAFF. Written as DNA, the CDR3 is TGCAGCGTTGGGACAGGGGCGAACACTGAAGCTTTCTTT.

The chain is built from TRBV7-9 and TRBJ2-7; TRBD1 might be the D (6 bases). Germline loops: CDR1 SEHNR, CDR2 FQNEAQ (reference sequence). V was clipped by 4 bases and J by 3 bases, with 10 bases between them. The CDR3 has 13 residues. This CDR3 is CASSSLDSYEQYF. The CDR3 coding sequence is TGTGCCAGCAGCTCCCTGGACAGCTACGAGCAGTACTTC.

This clonotype came up once. The J gene is TRBJ2-2, the V gene TRBV1. TRBV1 is deemed a pseudogene. This CDR3 spans 18 amino acids. CDR3 sequence reads: CTSSQDLGVTRGTGELFF. Written as DNA, the CDR3 is TGCACCAGCAGCCAAGATTTGGGGGTCACCCGAGGCACCGGGGAGCTGTTTTTT.

The V gene is TRBV2, the J gene TRBJ1-1, with D possibly matching TRBD1 (6 bases). Germline lookup yields CDR1 SNHLY and CDR2 FYNNEI. Trimming shortened V by 6 bases and J by 4 bases, and 18 bases separated the two germline ends. The CDR3 extends over 15 amino acids. CDR3 DNA sequence: TGTGCCAGCAGCCAGGACAGACGCGGGGGCACTGAAGCTTTCTTT. Translated, it gives CASSQDRRGGTEAFF.

The chain links TRBV7-2 to TRBJ1-2; possible D gene TRBD1, 5 bases. The V end lost 4 bases, the J end lost 9 bases, and 15 bases lay between the germline ends. The V gene's germline CDR1 is SGHTA and CDR2 FQGNSA. The CDR3 runs 13 residues. The CDR3 sequence: CASSSNDGGSYTF. CDR3 DNA: TGTGCCAGCAGCTCAAATGACGGGGGTAGCTACACCTTC.

This clonotype was detected ten times or more. The chain couples TRBV5-1 to TRBJ1-1; D remains ambiguous. Per germline, CDR1 SGHRS and CDR2 YFSETQ. Trimming stripped 0 bases from V and 2 bases from J, with 11 bases between. CDR3 size: 15 residues. CDR3 amino acids: CASSLAGSFNTEAFF. CDR3 bases: TGCGCCAGCAGCTTGGCCGGTTCCTTCAACACTGAAGCTTTCTTT.

This clonotype showed up just a few times. V usage is TRBV9 and J usage is TRBJ2-3; 10 bases align to TRBD2. The CDR3 is made up of 16 amino acids. The ends lost 4 bases at V and 0 bases at J; junction bases unmatched: 5. Germline V CDR1 and CDR2: SGDLS, YYNGEE. CDR3 nucleotide sequence: TGTGCCAGCAGCACTCGGACTAGCGGTAGCACAGATACGCAGTATTTT. It codes for CASSTRTSGSTDTQYF.

The chain uses TRBV10-3 and TRBJ2-5; maybe TRBD1 (6 bases). The CDR3 runs 14 residues. Germline V lookup: CDR1 ENHRY, CDR2 SYGVKD. V dropped 6 bases and J dropped 3 bases, with 14 bases sitting between them. This CDR3 is CAISRHGGEETQYF. As DNA, the CDR3 is TGTGCCATCAGCCGACATGGGGGCGAAGAGACCCAGTACTTC.

The J gene is TRBJ2-7, the V gene TRBV7-8, with TRBD1 matching 11 bases. The germline CDR1 and CDR2 sequences are SGHVS and FQNEAQ. The CDR3 has 12 amino acids. The CDR3 nucleotides are TGTGCTTTGGGACAGGGGGTAGGGGAGCAGTACTTC. Residues: CALGQGVGEQYF.

The chain carries TRBV7-9 and TRBJ2-5, with D possibly matching TRBD2 (5 bases). CDR1 is SEHNR, CDR2 FQNEAQ, per germline (reference sequence). V lost 4 bases and J 4 bases, leaving 10 bases between the germline ends. This CDR3 spans 13 amino acids. CDR3 loop: CASSSAGLETQYF. The DNA for the CDR3 is TGTGCCAGCAGCTCCGCGGGTTTAGAGACCCAGTACTTC.

This chain links TRBV7-8 with TRBJ2-7; 7 bases agree with TRBD2. Trimming at V came to 1 base and at J to 7 bases, leaving 19 bases not matched to a gene. The CDR3 extends over 18 amino acids. The V gene's germline CDR1 is SGHVS and CDR2 FQNEAQ. The CDR3 loop reads CASSLDSGLRSGAGEQYF. Written as DNA, the CDR3 is TGTGCCAGCAGCTTAGATTCTGGGTTACGGTCCGGAGCGGGGGAGCAGTACTTC.

Note on this clonotype: A much larger clone lies a single base off, so this may be a read error. The rearrangement uses TRBV5-1 and TRBJ1-3; D is ambiguous. This CDR3 is 15 amino acids long. Germline values: CDR1 SGHRS, CDR2 YFSETQ. The CDR3 DNA reads TGTGCCAGCAGCGTACGCCCAGATTCTGGAAACACCGTATATTTT. The encoded protein is CASSVRPDSGNTVYF.

J is TRBJ2-2 and V is TRBV24-1; 7 bases agree with TRBD2. After removal of 9 bases from V and 15 bases from J, the junction contained 6 bases not matched to a gene. This CDR3 spans 10 amino acids. Germline CDR1 reads KGHDR; CDR2 reads SFDVKD. The CDR3 loop is CATSAGGLFF. The CDR3 DNA sequence: TGTGCCACCTCGGCCGGGGGGTTGTTTTTT.